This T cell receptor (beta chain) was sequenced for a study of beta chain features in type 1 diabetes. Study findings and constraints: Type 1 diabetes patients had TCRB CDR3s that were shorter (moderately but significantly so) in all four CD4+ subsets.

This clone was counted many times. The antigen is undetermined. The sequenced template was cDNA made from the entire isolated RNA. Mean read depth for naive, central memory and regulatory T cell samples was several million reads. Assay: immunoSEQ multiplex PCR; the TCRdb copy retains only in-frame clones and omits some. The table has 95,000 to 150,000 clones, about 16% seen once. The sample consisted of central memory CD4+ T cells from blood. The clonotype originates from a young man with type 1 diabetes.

In nucleotides, the CDR3 is TGTGCCAGCAGCTTGGGGGCTGGCCACGAGCAGTACTTC. This codes for CASSLGAGHEQYF. The gene calls are TRBV5-6 and TRBJ2-7; no firm D call. Germline assignment: CDR1 SGHDT and CDR2 YYEEEE. Trimming pared 0 bases from V and 5 bases from J, leaving 9 bases between. The CDR3 is 13 residues long.